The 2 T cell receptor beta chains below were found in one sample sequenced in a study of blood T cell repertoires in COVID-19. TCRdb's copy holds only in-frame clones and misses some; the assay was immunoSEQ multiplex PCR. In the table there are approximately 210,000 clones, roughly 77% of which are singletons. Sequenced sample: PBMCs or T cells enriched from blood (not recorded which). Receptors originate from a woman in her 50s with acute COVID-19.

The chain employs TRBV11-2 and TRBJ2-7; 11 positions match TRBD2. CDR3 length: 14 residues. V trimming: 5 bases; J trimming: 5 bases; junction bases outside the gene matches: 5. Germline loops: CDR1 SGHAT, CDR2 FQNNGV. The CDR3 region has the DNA TGTGCCAGCAGCCAACGACTAGCGGGGCACGAGCAGTACGTC. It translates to CASSQRLAGHEQYV.

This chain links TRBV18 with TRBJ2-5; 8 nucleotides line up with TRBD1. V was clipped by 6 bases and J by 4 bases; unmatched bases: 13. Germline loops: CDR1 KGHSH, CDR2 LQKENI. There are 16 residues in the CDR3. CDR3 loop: CASSPPGGRAGETQYF. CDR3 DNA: TGTGCCAGCTCTCCTCCAGGGGGCAGGGCAGGAGAGACCCAGTACTTC.